This T cell receptor (beta chain) appears in the sequencing data of a study of blood T cells in healthy people across ages. Notes on the study in general: Greater diversity and more naive CD4+ cells were seen in long-lived donors than in aged donors.

To note about this clonotype: Its specificity is not known.

Extracted total RNA amounted to at least 6 micrograms for each sample. A J-beta primer mix and a sample-barcoded 5' primer were used in a second PCR of about 6 to 12 cycles. Tagging of each cDNA molecule was performed by a template-switch adaptor with 12 random nucleotides. MiXCR, applied by TCRdb to the 5' RACE reads, yields one record per CDR3 protein. The sample has roughly 730,000 distinct CDR3 sequences; around 50% are singletons. The CDR3 consists of 12 residues. Germline CDR1 reads SQVTM; CDR2 reads ANQGSEA. V lost 5 bases and J 3 bases, leaving 11 bases between the germline ends. The chain has TRBV29-1 and TRBJ2-7; no clear D gene. This TCR was recovered from a man in his forties in good health. The sample was blood. CDR3 amino acids: CSVKEASYEQYF. CDR3 nucleotides: TGCAGCGTTAAGGAAGCGAGCTACGAGCAGTACTTC.